The present entry profiles one TCR beta chain with its context. Its antigen remains undetermined. Base qualities were left out, and no much larger clone turns up one base away. The trial excluded patients who had a history of autoimmune disease or were on systemic immunosuppression. Peripheral blood for TCR sequencing was collected from all dose cohorts at baseline, on cycle 4 day 1, and on cycle 7 day 1. The samples were drawn from a first-in-human, open-label, multicenter phase I dose-escalation trial of ivuxolimab. The trial enrolled adults with locally advanced or metastatic head and neck squamous cell, hepatocellular, melanoma or renal cell carcinoma. CD4+ and CD8+ T cells were sorted separately from peripheral blood before TCR sequencing. The sample is drawn from a study of OX40 agonist ivuxolimab in advanced cancers. In terms of the full investigation: Ivuxolimab, which targeted the costimulatory receptor OX40 (CD134), was an agonistic, fully human IgG2 monoclonal antibody. Intravenous ivuxolimab was administered to patients every 2 weeks at six dose levels: 0.01, 0.1, 0.3, 1.5, 3 and 10 mg/kg. Of the approximately 50 dose-escalation patients, hepatocellular carcinoma was present in about 19, melanoma in approximately 15, renal cell carcinoma in 9 and head and neck cancer in 9. A male proportion of about 79% and a mean age of approximately 61 years, ranging from roughly 20 to 80, were recorded for the dose-escalation cohort. Patients were allowed to have had prior anti-PD-1, anti-PD-L1 or anti-CTLA-4 therapy, and 40% of the dose-escalation patients had been treated with checkpoint inhibitors. Partial responses occurred in three dose-escalation patients: two with cutaneous melanoma and one with hepatocellular carcinoma. Peripheral TCRbeta sequencing aimed to test whether ivuxolimab altered TCR sequence diversity and caused clonal T-cell expansion. The monotherapy dose-escalation portion (N ≈ 56 patients) of the phase I ivuxolimab trial is reported in the paper. The full study reports these points: The antigen specificity of the peripheral T cells that underwent clonal expansion was not determined. Clonal expansion of both CD4+ and CD8+ blood T cells was observed from baseline to week 6 at doses 0.1 to 3.0 mg/kg. Low levels of normalized T-cell clonal expansion were also seen in some patients who did not respond. In the 0.1-3.0 mg/kg groups, partial responders were among the patients with the lowest normalized peripheral clonal expansion, particularly in CD8+ T cells. After ivuxolimab, CD8+ T cells had more expanded clones than CD4+ T cells on average.

For sequencing of the TCRbeta CDR3 region, genomic DNA was extracted from the sorted cells. The immunoSEQ Assay was used for sequencing of TCRbeta CDR3 regions. This immuneACCESS table, as held by TCRdb, lists in-frame sequences with V and J called but not all clones. Of the missing ones, under half trace to an unresolved V gene in checked studies; the others have no known cause. A total of more than 50,000 clones appear in this sample, more than 70% of them only once. The top ten constitute more than 2% of the sample. Reading from cysteine to phenylalanine, the CDR3 counts 16 amino acids. This entry keeps only the CDR3 DNA: 48 bases, framed from base 1. V is clipped by 7 bases and J by 4 bases, and the sequence between their germline boundaries is 22 bases long. The germline V gene (reference sequence) sets CDR1 to SEHNR and CDR2 to FQNEAQ.

This TCR came from an adult with an advanced solid tumor such as melanoma, head and neck, liver or kidney cancer. Material: CD4+ or CD8+ T cells sorted from blood, obtained in a trial of the OX40 agonist ivuxolimab. Recombination joined TRBV7-9 with TRBJ1-1; the D gene is perhaps TRBD1, on 5 matching bases. The nucleotide sequence is given as TGTGCCAGCAACTCACTACGGGGACCCAGTGGCACTGAAGCTTTCTTT. This sequence encodes CASNSLRGPSGTEAFF.